The rows below give T cell receptor beta chains drawn from one sample of a study of blood T cell repertoires in COVID-19. Profiling relied on immunoSEQ multiplex PCR, and the TCRdb table lists in-frame clones only, not all of them. Of a few hundred thousand clones in the sample, roughly 89% were seen once. Sequenced sample: PBMCs or T cells enriched from blood (not recorded which). Receptor source: a man aged 40-55 years who had recovered from COVID-19. Both conserved end residues are part of each CDR3. A D gene is named only where the DNA matches it firmly. Some rows mark clone size as missing; the rest say once, few, many or name a class of expanded clone.

clone_size	v_call	j_call	d_call	cdr3_nt	cdr3_aa
.	TRBV28	TRBJ1-6	TRBD1	TGTGCCAGCAGTCCCTACTCAGGGGGATTCTATAATTCACCCCTCCACTTT	CASSPYSGGFYNSPLHF
.	TRBV30	TRBJ2-7	TRBD1	TGTGCCTGGAGCCTAGACAGGGGGCAATACGAGCAGTACTTC	CAWSLDRGQYEQYF
.	TRBV11-3	TRBJ2-7	.	TGTGCCAGCACCACAGCGGGTACAGACTATTCCTACGAGCAGTACTTC	CASTTAGTDYSYEQYF
.	TRBV7-9	TRBJ1-2	TRBD1	TGTGCCAGCAGCTCGGGACAGGGGGGCCCAGGGCTATATGGCTACACCTTC	CASSSGQGGPGLYGYTF
.	TRBV3-1/TRBV3-2	TRBJ1-1	.	TGTGCCAGCAGCCAACAGGGCATGAACACTGAAGCTTTCTTT	CASSQQGMNTEAFF
.	TRBV3-1/TRBV3-2	TRBJ2-1	.	TGTGCCAGCAGCCAAGTCGTGGGAGAGAATGAGCAGTTCTTC	CASSQVVGENEQFF
.	TRBV6-5	TRBJ1-6	.	TGTGCCAGCAGTTACCAAGCCTCCAGGAATTCACCCCTCCACTTT	CASSYQASRNSPLHF
.	TRBV28	TRBJ2-5	TRBD1	TGTGCCAGCAGTCGACAGGGGGCCTACGAGACCCAGTACTTC	CASSRQGAYETQYF
.	TRBV18	TRBJ1-1	.	TGTGCCAGCTCACCATCGGCCAGGGCGAACACTGAAGCTTTCTTT	CASSPSARANTEAFF
.	TRBV18	TRBJ1-2	TRBD1	TGTGCCAGCTCACCACCGACAGGGGGGATTTATGGCTACACCTTC	CASSPPTGGIYGYTF
.	TRBV19	TRBJ1-2	.	TGTGCCAGTAGTACTACAGGAAACTATGGCTACACCTTC	CASSTTGNYGYTF
.	TRBV18	TRBJ1-5	TRBD1	TGTGCCAGCTCACCTGGACAGGGCAATCAGCCCCAGCATTTT	CASSPGQGNQPQHF
.	TRBV25-1	TRBJ2-7	.	TGTGCCAGCAGTGAACAGGGCTCCTACGAGCAGTACTTC	CASSEQGSYEQYF
.	TRBV6-1	TRBJ1-4	TRBD1	TGTGCCAGCAGTGACCCCCGGACAGGGTCTAATGAAAAACTGTTTTTT	CASSDPRTGSNEKLFF
once	TRBV6-5	TRBJ2-3	TRBD2	TGTGCCAGCCGGCGGGAGGTTTCAGATACGCAGTATTTT	CASRREVSDTQYF
.	TRBV6-2/TRBV6-3	TRBJ1-1	.	TGTGCCAGCAGTTACCCCCAAGACAACGCGAACACTGAAGCTTTCTTT	CASSYPQDNANTEAFF
.	TRBV3-1/TRBV3-2	TRBJ1-1	.	TGTGCCAGCAGCCAAGTCACAGCAAAGAACACTGAAGCTTTCTTT	CASSQVTAKNTEAFF
.	TRBV12-3/TRBV12-4	TRBJ2-5	TRBD2	TGTGCCAGCAAGAGTAGCGGGGAAGAGACCCAGTACTTC	CASKSSGEETQYF
.	TRBV5-1	TRBJ1-1	.	TGCGCCAGCAGCTTGCCTCAGGGTCCCTACACTGAAGCTTTCTTT	CASSLPQGPYTEAFF
.	TRBV28	TRBJ1-2	.	TGTGCCAGCAGTTCCCGCTCCGGTTCTCAGGGCCGCTATGGCTACACCTTC	CASSSRSGSQGRYGYTF
few	TRBV10-2	TRBJ1-6	.	TGCGCCAGCAGTAAGGCAGGACAGCGGCAAAATTCACCCCTCCACTTT	CASSKAGQRQNSPLHF
.	TRBV7-6	TRBJ2-2	.	TGTGCCAGCAGCTTAGTAGGCCCGCGGGGTATGAGCACCGGGGAGCTGTTTTTT	CASSLVGPRGMSTGELFF
.	TRBV4-2	TRBJ1-4	TRBD1	TGTGCCAGCAGCCAAGAGAGCTGGACAGGGAATGAAAAACTGTTTTTT	CASSQESWTGNEKLFF
.	TRBV18	TRBJ2-7	.	TGTGCCAGCTCGGAAAGGGACATGACCTACGAGCAGTACTTC	CASSERDMTYEQYF
.	TRBV4-3	TRBJ2-1	.	TGCGCCAGCAGCCTTCGATCGGGAAATGAGCAGTTCTTC	CASSLRSGNEQFF
.	TRBV5-1	TRBJ1-2	.	TGCGCCAGCAGCTTGGCCGTGGCGGGGGTGGAAGACTATGGCTACACCTTC	CASSLAVAGVEDYGYTF
.	TRBV4-2	TRBJ2-1	.	TGTGCCAGCAGTCTCTGGGGGGGGACACGGCTCAATGAGCAGTTCTTC	CASSLWGGTRLNEQFF
.	TRBV2	TRBJ1-3	TRBD1	TGTGCCAGCAGCCCTAATCCGGGACAGTGGGGAAACACCATATATTTT	CASSPNPGQWGNTIYF
.	TRBV3-1/TRBV3-2	TRBJ2-5	TRBD2	TGTGCCAGCAGCCAAGCGGCTAGCGGACAGACCCAGTACTTC	CASSQAASGQTQYF
once	TRBV24-1	TRBJ2-3	.	TGTGCCACCAGTGATCACATCGGGGCAGGGGAAGATACGCAGTATTTT	CATSDHIGAGEDTQYF
.	TRBV18	TRBJ1-1	.	TGTGCCAGCTCACCGATGGACAGCAAGGGCACTGAAGCTTTCTTT	CASSPMDSKGTEAFF
.	TRBV7-9	TRBJ2-1	.	TGTGCCAGCAGCTTAGGGAGGTTCGCTAGCGATTCTTTGTTCAATGAGCAGTTCTTC	CASSLGRFASDSLFNEQFF
.	TRBV5-6	TRBJ2-2	.	TGTGCCAGCAGCTTCTTTTCAGGGCTGAACACCGGGGAGCTGTTTTTT	CASSFFSGLNTGELFF
.	TRBV9	TRBJ2-1	.	TGTGCCAGCAGCGGATATAGTGCGGGTAAGGAGCATGAGCAGTTCTTC	CASSGYSAGKEHEQFF
once	TRBV13	TRBJ1-4	TRBD1	TGTGCCAGCAGCCCCAGACAGGGTGTCGGGGAAAAACTGTTTTTT	CASSPRQGVGEKLFF
.	TRBV4-3	TRBJ2-3	.	TGCGCCAGCAGCCGAAGTCCCGGTACAGATACGCAGTATTTT	CASSRSPGTDTQYF
.	TRBV11-1	TRBJ1-2	.	TGTGCCAGCAGCAGGGAACAGGACTATGGCTACACCTTC	CASSREQDYGYTF
.	TRBV6-5	TRBJ1-2	TRBD1	TGTGCCAGCACCTCGGACAGGATTAACCATGGCTACACCTTC	CASTSDRINHGYTF
.	TRBV7-8	TRBJ1-2	TRBD1	TGTGCCAGCAGCTTAACAGGGGCGACCTACTATGGCTACACCTTC	CASSLTGATYYGYTF